Presented here are 4 T cell receptor beta chains from one specimen sequenced in a study of blood T cell repertoires in COVID-19. The repertoire was sequenced with immunoSEQ multiplex PCR; TCRdb's copy has only in-frame clones and lacks some. The sample lists 200,000 to 250,000 clones; around 82% were seen once. The sequencing sample was made of PBMCs or T cells enriched from blood (not recorded which). The receptors shown here come from a woman aged 40 to 49 with acute COVID-19.

This sequence joins TRBV24-1 and TRBJ2-7, with D tentatively TRBD1 (5 bases). This CDR3 is 15 amino acids long. Germline V lookup: CDR1 KGHDR, CDR2 SFDVKD. V lost 3 bases to trimming and J lost 2 bases, with 13 bases between them. The CDR3 nucleotides are TGTGCCACCAGTGATGGGATCTCAGGGACCTACGAGCAGTACTTC. This codes for CATSDGISGTYEQYF.

Of note for this clone: One end of the junction is discordant with germline, which a read error may explain. The rearrangement joins TRBV10-3 to TRBJ2-1, with 8 bases identical to TRBD2. This CDR3 has 15 amino acids. The germline CDR1 and CDR2 sequences are ENHRY and SYGVKD. CDR3: CAVRRSGRAFNEQFF. In DNA, the CDR3 is TGTGCCGTCAGACGGAGCGGGAGAGCATTCAATGAGCAGTTCTTC.

This chain connects TRBV10-3 to TRBJ1-2; D may be TRBD1 (5 bases). The CDR3 has 12 residues. V lost 3 bases to trimming and J lost 10 bases, with 12 bases between them. Germline-derived CDR1 and CDR2 are ENHRY and SYGVKD. The DNA of the CDR3 is TGTGCCATCAGTGAAGCTGGGGCGGTCTACACCTTC. Amino acid sequence: CAISEAGAVYTF.

V is TRBV27 and J is TRBJ2-7; D may be TRBD1 (6 bases). The CDR3 spans 12 residues. Deletions cut 6 bases from V and 3 bases from J, with 9 bases between. Germline V gene data show CDR1 as MNHEY and CDR2 as SMNVEV (reference sequence). CDR3 loop: CASSLGGYEQYF. In DNA, the CDR3 is TGTGCCAGCAGCCTAGGGGGCTACGAGCAGTACTTC.